The clone carrying this TCR beta chain was seen a few times. Additional DNA sequences in this sample encode the identical CDR3. Libraries were prepared by immunoSEQ multiplex PCR; TCRdb keeps only in-frame clonotypes and omits some of them. The sample includes some 30,000 clones, 70% of them seen just once. Following autologous stem cell transplantation, relapse occurred in every patient, and exposure to brentuximab vedotin varied. Patients had relapsed/refractory classical Hodgkin lymphoma with complete response, partial response or progressive disease as best response. This entry is derived from a study of PD-1 blockade in classical Hodgkin lymphoma. For the study at large: Intravenous nivolumab at 3 mg/kg was given to patients every 2 weeks.

The CDR3 sequence is 13 residues long. The V end was cut by 2 bases, the J end by 0 bases, with 2 bases between. The germline CDR1 and CDR2 sequences are LNHDA and SQIVND (reference sequence). This TCR came from a human donor with classical Hodgkin lymphoma. The gene calls are TRBV19 and TRBJ1-3; D unclear. This specimen was peripheral blood mononuclear cells (PBMCs), taken before the second cycle of nivolumab. The CDR3 loop reads CASSILSGNTIYF. The CDR3 DNA is TGTGCCAGTAGTATACTCTCTGGAAACACCATATATTTT.